This entry lists 25 T cell receptor beta chains sequenced from one sample in a study of blood T cell repertoires in COVID-19. Sequencing used immunoSEQ multiplex PCR; TCRdb keeps in-frame clones, though not all of them. The sample lists roughly 250,000 clones, about 93% occurring once. The sequenced sample was PBMCs or T cells enriched from blood (not recorded which). The receptor set was obtained from a woman younger than 35 who had recovered from COVID-19.

The rearrangement uses TRBV15 and TRBJ2-7; maybe TRBD2 (7 bases). The germline V gene encodes CDR1 LNHNV and CDR2 YYDKDF (reference sequence). V gave up 0 bases and J gave up 1 base, with 13 bases separating them. There are 16 residues in the CDR3. CDR3 DNA: TGTGCCACCAGCAGAGATCGGGGGGCCTTGTCCTACGAGCAGTACTTC. Translating gives CATSRDRGALSYEQYF.

V is TRBV27 and J is TRBJ2-5; tentatively, D is TRBD1 (5 bases). The CDR3 spans 14 residues. Per the germline V gene, CDR1 is MNHEY and CDR2 is SMNVEV (reference sequence). V was pared by 7 bases and J by 4 bases, with 16 bases between. CDR3 bases: TGTGCCAGCATGATGTGGGGCAAGACAGAGACCCAGTACTTC. Its translation: CASMMWGKTETQYF.

V usage is TRBV28 and J usage is TRBJ1-4; 12 nucleotides agree with TRBD1. With 8 bases clipped from V and 7 bases from J, the junction kept 11 bases outside the gene matches. The CDR3 loop spans 16 amino acids. Germline V gene lookup returns CDR1 MDHEN and CDR2 SYDVKM. CDR3 residues: CASLPGQGARGEKLFF. Written as DNA, the CDR3 is TGTGCCAGCCTTCCGGGACAGGGGGCGCGCGGTGAAAAACTGTTTTTT.

The V call is TRBV12-5, the J call TRBJ2-3, with 8 bases matching TRBD2. From germline, CDR1 is LGHNT and CDR2 FRNRAP. J was trimmed by 1 base and V by 0 bases; bases with no gene match: 6. There are 17 residues in the CDR3. The CDR3 region is CASGLVRGGAGTDTQYF. The CDR3 nucleotides read TGTGCTAGTGGTTTGGTACGGGGGGGCGCGGGCACAGATACGCAGTATTTT.

The rearrangement joins TRBV7-2 to TRBJ2-5; 8 bases are a match to TRBD2. In germline, CDR1 is SGHTA, CDR2 FQGNSA. V was pared by 5 bases and J by 5 bases, with 13 bases of the junction left unmatched. The CDR3 spans 16 residues. CDR3 region: CASSRFTRGVGETQYF. As DNA, the CDR3 is TGTGCCAGCAGCCGTTTTACGCGGGGGGTTGGGGAGACCCAGTACTTC.

V gene TRBV5-6 combines with J gene TRBJ2-5; D might be TRBD1 (6 bases). The CDR3 runs 17 residues. In germline, CDR1 is SGHDT, CDR2 YYEEEE. V shed 0 bases and J shed 0 bases, with 15 bases lying between them. DNA of the CDR3: TGTGCCAGCAGCTTGGAGCCGGGACACCGGTACCAAGAGACCCAGTACTTC. Its protein is CASSLEPGHRYQETQYF.

The gene calls are TRBV15 and TRBJ2-5; D perhaps matches TRBD1 (6 bases). The CDR3 runs 13 residues. From germline, CDR1 is LNHNV and CDR2 YYDKDF (reference sequence). Deletions cut 7 bases from V and 4 bases from J, with 13 bases between. This CDR3 is CATTRTALETQYF. In DNA form, the CDR3 reads TGTGCCACCACGAGGACAGCCTTAGAGACCCAGTACTTC.

The J gene is TRBJ1-1, the V gene TRBV27, with 8 bases fitting TRBD1. The CDR3 runs 16 residues. Germline trimming cut 6 bases from V and 1 base from J; bases unmatched to any gene: 10. Per germline, CDR1 MNHEY and CDR2 SMNVEV (reference sequence). The DNA of the CDR3 is TGTGCCAGCAGAGAAATAGGCAGGGGGCAGAACACTGAAGCTTTCTTT. Amino acids: CASREIGRGQNTEAFF.

This clone showed up just once. The V call is TRBV5-4, the J call TRBJ2-5; 8 bases line up with TRBD2. Per the germline V gene, CDR1 is SGHNT and CDR2 is YYREEE (reference sequence). The CDR3 loop spans 16 amino acids. V gave up 3 bases and J gave up 2 bases; unmatched junction bases: 9. CDR3 DNA sequence: TGTGCCAGCAGCTCACCCAGCGGGAGTAGGCAAGAGACCCAGTACTTC. It codes for CASSSPSGSRQETQYF.

This clone has just one count. This chain uses TRBV16 with TRBJ2-7, with TRBD1 matching over 11 bases. In germline, CDR1 is KGHSY, CDR2 FQNENV. The V and J ends lost 2 bases and 5 bases, in that order; junction bases with no gene match: 5. CDR3 length equals 15 residues. CDR3 DNA: TGTGCCAGCAGCCAACCGGGACAGGGGGGGAACGAGCAGTACTTC. This codes for CASSQPGQGGNEQYF.

The V gene is TRBV11-2, the J gene TRBJ2-1, with 10 nucleotides matching TRBD2. With V trimmed by 5 bases and J by 3 bases, 10 bases remained unmatched. Germline-derived CDR1 and CDR2 are SGHAT and FQNNGV. This CDR3 region has 17 residues. The CDR3 DNA reads TGTGCCAGCAGCCGATCACCTAGCGGGAGCAACTACAATGAGCAGTTCTTC. It specifies CASSRSPSGSNYNEQFF. The full variable domain, in which reference TRBV11-2 and TRBJ2-1 provide the parts outside the CDR3, is EAGVAQSPRYKIIEKRQSVAFWCNPISGHATLYWYQQILGQGPKLLIQFQNNGVVDDSQLPKDRFSAERLKGVDSTLKIQPAKLEDSAVYLCASSRSPSGSNYNEQFFGPGTRLTVL.

This clone was seen just once. The rearrangement uses TRBV3-1 (or the pseudogene TRBV3-2) and TRBJ1-5, with TRBD1 identical over 11 bases. Germline CDR1 is LGHDT and CDR2 is YNNKEL (reference sequence). V gave up 3 bases and J gave up 6 bases; unmatched junction bases: 4. This CDR3 contains 15 residues. This chain's CDR3 is CASSQMGQGGQPQHF. The CDR3 bases are TGTGCCAGCAGCCAGATGGGACAGGGGGGTCAGCCCCAGCATTTT.

CDR3 sequence (DNA): TGTGCCAGCAGTTACCCCGAACAGGCGGGGTTAAGCTACACCTTC. It codes for CASSYPEQAGLSYTF. The chain uses TRBV6-6 and TRBJ1-2; a possible D gene is TRBD1 (5 bases). The CDR3 extends over 15 amino acids. The germline V gene encodes CDR1 MNHNY and CDR2 SVGAGI (reference sequence). Trimming left V 2 bases short and J 9 bases short, with 19 bases between.

A few counts support this clone. The chain uses TRBV5-1 and TRBJ2-1; 11 bases match TRBD1. The V segment lost 4 bases and the J segment 2 bases; nucleotides outside the gene matches: 23. CDR3 length: 22 amino acids. Germline loops: CDR1 SGHRS, CDR2 YFSETQ. CDR3 in DNA: TGCGCCAGCAGCCTTTGGACAGGGGGCCAGAAGCGGGACCTCCAGACCTACAATGAGCAGTTCTTC. Translation: CASSLWTGGQKRDLQTYNEQFF.

The chain has TRBV2 and TRBJ2-7; D may be TRBD1 (6 bases). The V and J ends lost 7 bases and 0 bases respectively, with 13 bases between them. The CDR3 length is 14 residues. Per the germline V gene, CDR1 is SNHLY and CDR2 is FYNNEI. As DNA, the CDR3 is TGTGCCAGCACCCTAGACAGGCGCTCCTACGAGCAGTACTTC. Translation: CASTLDRRSYEQYF.

This chain uses TRBV7-9 with TRBJ2-1; TRBD2 matches at 15 bases. Germline V lookup: CDR1 SEHNR, CDR2 FQNEAQ (reference sequence). The J segment lost 8 bases and the V segment lost 1 base, leaving 6 bases of the junction unmatched. This CDR3 has 17 amino acids. The CDR3 region has the DNA TGTGCCAGCAGCTTAGGCGGACTAGCGGGAGGGCCCGATGAGCAGTTCTTC. As protein: CASSLGGLAGGPDEQFF.

This chain uses TRBV28 with TRBJ1-6; the D gene is possibly TRBD1 (6 bases). The V gene lost 6 bases and the J gene lost 13 bases, with 13 bases spanning the gap. CDR3 length equals 12 residues. Germline-derived CDR1 and CDR2 are MDHEN and SYDVKM. Here the CDR3 DNA reads TGTGCCAGCAGCTTACAGGGTTATCCCCTCCACTTT. Protein sequence: CASSLQGYPLHF.

The rearrangement joins TRBV6-5 to TRBJ1-2; D unclear. This CDR3 contains 13 residues. V shed 0 bases and J shed 8 bases, with 10 bases lying between them. Germline V CDR1 and CDR2: MNHEY, SVGAGI. The DNA of the CDR3 is TGTGCCAGCAGTTACTCTGGTGCCGGGGGCTACACCTTC. Amino acid sequence: CASSYSGAGGYTF.

The genes are TRBV19 and TRBJ1-4; D not resolved. This CDR3 contains 12 residues. The germline V and J ends were trimmed by 1 base and 8 bases, with 5 bases remaining between them. Germline-derived CDR1 and CDR2 are LNHDA and SQIVND (reference sequence). CDR3 amino acids: CASSIGGEKLFF. The CDR3 nucleotides read TGTGCCAGTAGTATAGGAGGGGAAAAACTGTTTTTT.

V gene TRBV4-1 combines with J gene TRBJ1-1; 7 nucleotides align to TRBD1. This CDR3 contains 15 residues. V lost 4 bases to trimming and J lost 5 bases; unmatched junction nucleotides: 10. CDR1 and CDR2 from the germline V gene are MGHRA and YSYEKL. CDR3 sequence reads: CASSLTLTGMTEAFF. In DNA, the CDR3 is TGCGCCAGCAGCCTCACCTTGACAGGGATGACTGAAGCTTTCTTT.

The chain has TRBV7-2 and TRBJ1-2; no clear D. CDR1 and CDR2 from the germline V gene are SGHTA and FQGNSA. There are 11 residues in the CDR3. Trimming left V 2 bases short and J 7 bases short, with 5 bases between. The DNA for the CDR3 is TGTGCCAGCAGCTTAAATCGTGGCTACACCTTC. Protein sequence: CASSLNRGYTF.

Turning to this clone: A junction end diverges from the germline sequence, so it may reflect a read error. This sequence joins TRBV7-7 and TRBJ2-1; 7 bases agree with TRBD2. The germline V gene has CDR1 SSHAT and CDR2 FNYEAQ (reference sequence). CDR3 size: 15 residues. CDR3 sequence (DNA): TGTGCTAGCAGCCACGGGCGGGGGTCGTACAATGAGCAGTTCTTC. This codes for CASSHGRGSYNEQFF. The full variable domain, rest sourced from reference TRBV7-7 and TRBJ2-1, is GAGVSQSPRYKVTKRGQDVTLRCDPISSHATLYWYQQALGQGPEFLTYFNYEAQPDKSGLPSDRFSAERPEGSISTLTIQRTEQRDSAMYRCASSHGRGSYNEQFFGPGTRLTVL.

The chain has TRBV3-1 (or the pseudogene TRBV3-2) and TRBJ1-3; 8 nucleotides align to TRBD1. With V trimmed by 4 bases and J by 4 bases, 3 bases remained unmatched. The CDR3 contains 14 residues. Germline CDR1 is LGHDT and CDR2 is YNNKEL (reference sequence). CDR3 DNA: TGTGCCAGCAGCCTTCAGGGGGCCGGAAACACCATATATTTT. Protein product: CASSLQGAGNTIYF.

V and J are TRBV29-1 and TRBJ1-1, with 9 positions matching TRBD1. The germline CDR1 and CDR2 sequences are SQVTM and ANQGSEA. The CDR3 is 13 residues long. The V segment lost 5 bases and the J segment 1 base; nucleotides outside the gene matches: 2. The CDR3 here is CSVSGQGNTEAFF. The CDR3 DNA sequence: TGCAGCGTTTCGGGACAGGGGAACACTGAAGCTTTCTTT. Combining the CDR3 with reference TRBV29-1 and TRBJ1-1 gives the whole variable domain SAVISQKPSRDICQRGTSLTIQCQVDSQVTMMFWYRQQPGQSLTLIATANQGSEATYESGFVIDKFPISRPNLTFSTLTVSNMSPEDSSIYLCSVSGQGNTEAFFGQGTRLTVV.

The J gene is TRBJ2-5, the V gene TRBV10-3, with D hard to call. The germline V gene has CDR1 ENHRY and CDR2 SYGVKD. The CDR3 is made up of 13 amino acids. Trimming pared 3 bases from V and 2 bases from J, leaving 7 bases between. CDR3 coding DNA: TGTGCCATCAGTGATGGCAAACAAGAGACCCAGTACTTC. It yields the protein CAISDGKQETQYF.